The 27 T cell receptor beta chains below were found in one sample sequenced in a study of T cells in localized non-small cell lung cancer. Clones were sequenced by immunoSEQ multiplex PCR, and TCRdb holds only the in-frame ones, with some missing. Here the sample spans about 59,000 clones, roughly 90% being singletons. Sequencing was performed on peripheral blood, taken before any cancer treatment. These receptors came from a man aged 40 to 70 with stage I squamous cell lung carcinoma.

The J gene is TRBJ2-7, the V gene TRBV28, with TRBD2 matching 12 bases. The V gene end was trimmed by 4 bases and the J gene end by 6 bases; junction bases not matched to a gene: 10. This CDR3 has 16 residues. Per the germline V gene, CDR1 is MDHEN and CDR2 is SYDVKM. CDR3 residues: CASSSYLAGGPLEQYF. The CDR3 DNA reads TGTGCCAGCAGTTCCTATCTAGCGGGAGGGCCCCTCGAGCAGTACTTC.

The rearrangement links TRBV2 to TRBJ1-4; D is undetermined. Trimming cost V 0 bases and J 4 bases, with 6 bases left between them. CDR3 length: 14 residues. Germline assignment: CDR1 SNHLY and CDR2 FYNNEI. The CDR3 DNA is TGTGCCAGCAGTGAAGCAGGGCTTAATGAAAAACTGTTTTTT. Its protein is CASSEAGLNEKLFF.

The V and J genes are TRBV5-6 and TRBJ2-5, with a tentative D call TRBD2 (5 bases). Trimming stripped 4 bases from V and 5 bases from J, with 12 bases between. The CDR3 is 13 residues long. Germline CDR1 reads SGHDT; CDR2 reads YYEEEE. CDR3: CASSPSPGETQYF. CDR3 coding DNA: TGTGCCAGCAGCCCTAGCCCCGGGGAGACCCAGTACTTC.

The chain carries TRBV18 and TRBJ1-4, with no clear D. The CDR3 extends over 15 amino acids. V lost 3 bases and J 5 bases, leaving 13 bases between the germline ends. Germline assignment: CDR1 KGHSH and CDR2 LQKENI. The CDR3 sequence: CASSPSGSLNEKLFF. CDR3 nucleotides: TGTGCCAGCTCACCGAGCGGCAGTTTGAATGAAAAACTGTTTTTT.

The V gene is TRBV9, the J gene TRBJ2-5; the D gene is possibly TRBD2 (6 bases). Germline assignment: CDR1 SGDLS and CDR2 YYNGEE. This CDR3 is built from 15 residues. V gave up 5 bases and J gave up 0 bases, with 14 bases separating them. Here the CDR3 DNA reads TGTGCCAGCAGTAGGGACTCATCGTACCAAGAGACCCAGTACTTC. Residues: CASSRDSSYQETQYF.

The chain uses TRBV5-4 and TRBJ1-1; perhaps TRBD1 as D (6 bases). Germline CDR1 SGHNT, CDR2 YYREEE (reference sequence). This CDR3 comprises 14 residues. The ends were cut back, 4 bases at V and 4 bases at J, with 14 bases in the middle. The CDR3 region has the DNA TGTGCCAGCAGCCTTCCGGGACATAGCACTGAAGCTTTCTTT. Translated, it gives CASSLPGHSTEAFF. Full variable domain (rest looked up from reference TRBV5-4 and TRBJ1-1): ETGVTQSPTHLIKTRGQQVTLRCSSQSGHNTVSWYQQALGQGPQFIFQYYREEENGRGNFPPRFSGLQFPNYSSELNVNALELDDSALYLCASSLPGHSTEAFFGQGTRLTVV.

The gene calls are TRBV15 and TRBJ2-7; D unclear. Germline CDR1 reads LNHNV; CDR2 reads YYDKDF (reference sequence). Trimming took 0 bases from V and 0 from J, leaving 12 bases between them. This CDR3 comprises 16 residues. As DNA, the CDR3 is TGTGCCACCAGCAGAGATAACTCGATTAACTCCTACGAGCAGTACTTC. It encodes CATSRDNSINSYEQYF. Together with reference TRBV15 and TRBJ2-7, the CDR3 gives the full variable domain: DAMVIQNPRYQVTQFGKPVTLSCSQTLNHNVMYWYQQKSSQAPKLLFHYYDKDFNNEADTPDNFQSRRPNTSFCFLDIRSPGLGDTAMYLCATSRDNSINSYEQYFGPGTRLTVT.

J is TRBJ1-3 and V is TRBV6-5; D may be TRBD1 (5 bases). CDR1 is MNHEY, CDR2 SVGAGI, per germline. This CDR3 has 14 residues. Deletions cut 6 bases from V and 2 bases from J, with 11 bases between. In nucleotides, the CDR3 is TGTGCCAGCAGCTCAGGGCAGGCTGGAAACACCATATATTTT. Translation gives CASSSGQAGNTIYF.

The chain has TRBV6-6 and TRBJ2-5, with a tentative D call TRBD1 (6 bases). The DNA end favors TRBJ2-7, so the J call may be wrong. This CDR3 has 13 amino acids. Germline CDR1 MNHNY, CDR2 SVGAGI (reference sequence). As DNA, the CDR3 is TGTGCCAGCAGTTACTCGACAGGCCCCGAGCAGTACTTC. This translates into CASSYSTGPEQYF.

V gene TRBV21-1 combines with J gene TRBJ2-2. TRBV21-1 counts as a pseudogene. The CDR3 is 17 residues long. CDR3 nucleotide sequence: TGTGCCAGCAGCAAAAAGAGGGGAGTCGAGAACACCGGGGAGCTGTTTTTT. Translating gives CASSKKRGVENTGELFF.

In this sample, this clone turned up once. The genes are TRBV4-2 and TRBJ2-1; 7 bases agree with TRBD1. V lost 0 bases to trimming and J lost 7 bases; unmatched junction nucleotides: 15. The V gene's germline CDR1 is LGHNA and CDR2 YNFKEQ. CDR3 length: 18 amino acids. This CDR3 is CASSQDHTGAPPWNEQFF. As DNA, the CDR3 is TGTGCCAGCAGCCAAGACCATACAGGGGCCCCACCGTGGAATGAGCAGTTCTTC.

V gene TRBV4-2 combines with J gene TRBJ2-2, with D unresolved. In germline, CDR1 is LGHNA, CDR2 YNFKEQ. V was clipped by 1 base and J by 13 bases, with 13 bases between them. CDR3 size: 13 residues. The CDR3 nucleotides are TGTGCCAGCAGCCAAGTGGTGGGCCAAGCGCTGTTTTTT. Its protein product is CASSQVVGQALFF.

The rearrangement joins TRBV10-2 to TRBJ2-7; 8 bases match TRBD2. The CDR3 sequence is 13 residues long. V trimming: 8 bases; J trimming: 4 bases; junction bases outside the gene matches: 7. CDR1 and CDR2 from the germline V gene are WSHSY and SAAADI. The CDR3 here is CASVGSGSYEQYF. The DNA of the CDR3 is TGCGCCAGCGTCGGCAGCGGGAGTTACGAGCAGTACTTC.

This clone came up once. This chain uses TRBV7-2 with TRBJ2-4; tentatively, D is TRBD1 or TRBD2 (5 bases each). The V and J ends lost 6 bases and 9 bases respectively, with 12 bases between them. CDR3 length: 12 residues. CDR1 is SGHTA, CDR2 FQGNSA, per germline. CDR3 DNA: TGTGCCAGCAGTCCCGATGGGGGCATTCAGTACTTC. It encodes CASSPDGGIQYF.

V is TRBV11-2 and J is TRBJ2-3, with 7 nucleotides matching TRBD2. Germline CDR1 and CDR2: SGHAT and FQNNGV. The ends lost 3 bases at V and 1 base at J; junction bases unmatched: 13. The CDR3 totals 18 residues. CDR3 sequence: CASSFRWGGLARTDTQYF. In DNA form, the CDR3 reads TGTGCCAGCAGCTTTAGGTGGGGGGGTCTAGCTCGCACAGATACGCAGTATTTT.

This clone was recorded once. As DNA, the CDR3 is TGCGCCAGCAGCTTAACCGGGGGACACACTGAAGCTTTCTTT. This translates into CASSLTGGHTEAFF. The chain uses TRBV5-1 and TRBJ1-1; D may be TRBD1 (5 bases). CDR1 is SGHRS, CDR2 YFSETQ, per germline. The CDR3 consists of 14 residues. Trimming left V 2 bases short and J 3 bases short, with 11 bases between.

V gene TRBV18 combines with J gene TRBJ1-1; 8 nucleotides agree with TRBD1. This CDR3 spans 14 amino acids. Looked up from germline, CDR1 is KGHSH and CDR2 is LQKENI. The J segment lost 1 base and the V segment lost 4 bases, leaving 2 bases of the junction unmatched. In DNA, the CDR3 is TGTGCCAGCTCACACGGACAGGGGAACACTGAAGCTTTCTTT. It is translated as CASSHGQGNTEAFF.

This chain connects TRBV10-2 to TRBJ2-5; D gene ambiguous. The CDR3 spans 14 residues. Germline V gene data show CDR1 as WSHSY and CDR2 as SAAADI. V was clipped by 2 bases and J by 1 base, with 8 bases between them. CDR3 DNA sequence: TGCGCCAGCAGTGAGGTAGGGTCCCAAGAGACCCAGTACTTC. It encodes CASSEVGSQETQYF.

The chain employs TRBV5-1 and TRBJ1-1; D is unclear. The germline CDR1 and CDR2 sequences are SGHRS and YFSETQ. The CDR3 loop spans 14 amino acids. Trimming removed 3 bases from V and 1 base from J, with 10 bases in between. CDR3 bases: TGCGCCAGCAGCTCCAGACCACCGAACACTGAAGCTTTCTTT. Protein: CASSSRPPNTEAFF.

The genes are TRBV2 and TRBJ1-2, with TRBD1 matching 8 bases. J was trimmed by 8 bases and V by 5 bases; bases with no gene match: 7. The CDR3 is 13 residues long. The germline V gene has CDR1 SNHLY and CDR2 FYNNEI. This CDR3 reads CASSFDRGGGYTF. The CDR3 nucleotides read TGTGCCAGCAGTTTCGACAGGGGAGGCGGCTACACCTTC. Supplemented by reference TRBV2 and TRBJ1-2, the full variable domain reads EPEVTQTPSHQVTQMGQEVILRCVPISNHLYFYWYRQILGQKVEFLVSFYNNEISEKSEIFDDQFSVERPDGSNFTLKIRSTKLEDSAMYFCASSFDRGGGYTFGSGTRLTVV.

The rearrangement links TRBV7-2 to TRBJ1-2; weak D call: TRBD1 (6 bases). V was clipped by 4 bases and J by 0 bases, with 9 bases between them. This CDR3 comprises 14 residues. Looked up from germline, CDR1 is SGHTA and CDR2 is FQGNSA. DNA for the CDR3: TGTGCCAGCAGCTCCGGGGGCTCTAACTATGGCTACACCTTC. Its translation: CASSSGGSNYGYTF.

The V gene is TRBV4-3, the J gene TRBJ2-1; 12 bases agree with TRBD1. Germline lookup yields CDR1 LGHNA and CDR2 YSLEER. CDR3 length equals 15 residues. V was pared by 0 bases and J by 9 bases, with 3 bases of the junction left unmatched. In DNA, the CDR3 is TGCGCCAGCAGCCAAGAGGGGGACAGGGGGCTTGAGCAGTTCTTC. Translating it yields CASSQEGDRGLEQFF.

This clone turned up a few times. The chain recombines TRBV28 with TRBJ2-1, with D perhaps matching TRBD2 (11 bases). In germline, CDR1 is MDHEN, CDR2 SYDVKM. The CDR3 is 20 residues long. Trimming took off 6 bases at V and 2 bases at J, with 29 bases between the two ends. In DNA, the CDR3 is TGTGCCAGCAGCCTCCGACAGGGGGCAAAACTAGCGGGGGCCTACAATGAGCAGTTCTTC. Its protein is CASSLRQGAKLAGAYNEQFF.

The rearrangement joins TRBV10-3 to TRBJ2-5, with 8 nucleotides matching TRBD1. The CDR3 covers 13 residues. Trimming took 10 bases from V and 2 from J; bases not matched to a gene: 6. Germline assignment: CDR1 ENHRY and CDR2 SYGVKD. The DNA of the CDR3 is TGTGCCAGTGGACAGGGCGGGCAAGAGACCCAGTACTTC. Its protein product is CASGQGGQETQYF.

For the CDR3, the DNA is TGTGCCAGCAGTTTGCTGACCCTTGAAAAACTGTTTTTT. Amino acids: CASSLLTLEKLFF. This chain uses TRBV28 with TRBJ1-4; no firm D call. The V gene lost 3 bases and the J gene lost 7 bases, with 9 bases spanning the gap. Per the germline V gene, CDR1 is MDHEN and CDR2 is SYDVKM. This CDR3 is 13 amino acids long.

The genes are TRBV29-1 and TRBJ2-5; 7 nucleotides match TRBD2. Germline trimming cut 6 bases from V and 3 bases from J; bases unmatched to any gene: 4. The CDR3 runs 12 residues. Germline CDR1 SQVTM, CDR2 ANQGSEA. CDR3 coding DNA: TGCAGCGTGACGGCGGGAGAAGAGACCCAGTACTTC. Its protein product is CSVTAGEETQYF.

The chain carries TRBV6-6 and TRBJ1-1; D is perhaps TRBD1 (6 bases). This CDR3 has 14 residues. From germline, CDR1 is MNHNY and CDR2 SVGAGI (reference sequence). Trimming stripped 7 bases from V and 1 base from J, with 13 bases between. CDR3 region: CASTAEGQNTEAFF. The CDR3 DNA sequence: TGTGCCAGCACCGCGGAGGGACAGAACACTGAAGCTTTCTTT.